The 9 T cell receptor beta chains below all came from one sample that was sequenced in a study of cytomegalovirus exposure and HLA in healthy donors. Amplification used 60 Vbeta primers and 13 Jbeta primers. The protocol was immunoSEQ multiplex PCR, while the TCRdb copy is restricted to in-frame clones and leaves out a portion. The repertoire holds fewer than 250,000 clones, with about 85% as singletons. Sequencing input: PBMCs. The source is a woman aged 50 to 60 in good health and CMV-seropositive.

The table lists this clone with a few counts. The gene calls are TRBV4-3 and TRBJ2-7; 16 bases align to TRBD2. The germline V gene encodes CDR1 LGHNA and CDR2 YSLEER. This CDR3 has 16 residues. The V gene end was trimmed by 5 bases and the J gene end by 10 bases; junction bases not matched to a gene: 11. CDR3 loop: CASSRSGTSGGAEQYF. The DNA for the CDR3 is TGCGCCAGCAGCAGATCCGGGACTAGCGGGGGGGCAGAACAGTACTTC.

The J gene is TRBJ2-6, the V gene TRBV13; 10 bases align to TRBD1. The CDR3 has 19 amino acids. The germline CDR1 and CDR2 sequences are PRHDT and FYEKMQ (reference sequence). Trimming at V came to 2 bases and at J to 3 bases, leaving 10 bases not matched to a gene. The CDR3 spells CASSLYLTGGVIGANVLTF. CDR3 DNA: TGTGCCAGCAGCTTATACTTGACAGGGGGCGTCATTGGGGCCAACGTCCTGACTTTC.

V usage is TRBV18 and J usage is TRBJ1-5; a possible D gene is TRBD1 (6 bases). Between the trimmed V and J ends, which lost 1 base and 3 bases, there was a span of 19 bases. CDR1 is KGHSH and CDR2 is LQKENI in the germline V gene. CDR3 size: 18 residues. Here the CDR3 reads CASSPLLVRGRDNQPQHF. CDR3 DNA: TGTGCCAGCTCACCACTTCTGGTCAGGGGAAGAGACAATCAGCCCCAGCATTTT.

V usage is TRBV2 and J usage is TRBJ2-7, with a weak D call TRBD1 (6 bases). This CDR3 spans 14 amino acids. The V gene's germline CDR1 is SNHLY and CDR2 FYNNEI. V lost 7 bases and J 0 bases, leaving 13 bases between the germline ends. For the CDR3, the DNA is TGTGCCAGCAAAATGACAGGCTACTCCTACGAGCAGTACTTC. Its translation is CASKMTGYSYEQYF.

The table lists this clone with a count of one. The chain employs TRBV6-5 and TRBJ1-1; possibly TRBD1 for D (5 bases). The V gene's germline CDR1 is MNHEY and CDR2 SVGAGI. The CDR3 is made up of 14 amino acids. Trimming removed 6 bases at V and 5 bases at J, with 16 bases between. CDR3 region: CASSPGGVRTEAFF. The CDR3 nucleotides are TGTGCCAGCAGCCCGGGGGGGGTGAGGACTGAAGCTTTCTTT.

The chain joins TRBV19 to TRBJ1-1; 9 bases are a match to TRBD1. CDR3 length: 14 amino acids. Germline assignment: CDR1 LNHDA and CDR2 SQIVND (reference sequence). With 6 bases clipped from V and 4 bases from J, the junction kept 6 bases outside the gene matches. The CDR3 region has the DNA TGTGCCAGTAGGCCGGACAGGGGTTTCACTGAAGCTTTCTTT. It yields the protein CASRPDRGFTEAFF.

The chain employs TRBV7-2 and TRBJ2-1; 9 positions agree with TRBD2. The CDR3 has 16 amino acids. J gave up 6 bases and V 1 base, and 7 bases lay outside the gene matches. Germline V CDR1 and CDR2: SGHTA, FQGNSA. In DNA, the CDR3 is TGTGCCAGCAGCTTAGGAGGGGCGGGGGGGCTCAATGAGCAGTTCTTC. This sequence encodes CASSLGGAGGLNEQFF.

The V gene is TRBV19, the J gene TRBJ1-3, with D possibly matching TRBD1 (5 bases). The germline V gene has CDR1 LNHDA and CDR2 SQIVND (reference sequence). V was cut by 7 bases and J by 0 bases, with 10 bases left in between. This CDR3 is built from 14 residues. The CDR3 loop reads CASKWGVSGNTIYF. The CDR3 bases are TGTGCCAGTAAATGGGGCGTCTCTGGAAACACCATATATTTT.

The chain joins TRBV20-1 to TRBJ2-7, with 7 bases lining up with TRBD1. The CDR3 is 11 residues long. J lost 3 bases, V lost 7 bases, and 3 bases had no gene match. Germline loops: CDR1 DFQATT, CDR2 SNEGSKA (reference sequence). CDR3 sequence (DNA): TGCAGTGTTCGGACAGGCTACGAGCAGTACTTC. Residues: CSVRTGYEQYF.